What follows are 25 T cell receptor beta chains derived from one specimen sequenced in a study of T cell repertoires in cytomegalovirus infection. TCRdb ran MiXCR on the reads and lists one entry per CDR3 protein. Of 740,000 or so distinct CDR3 sequences in the sample, 35% were seen once. The sequenced material came from PBMCs. The source is a human donor in good health (CMV status not recorded). Some clones in this sample may be carry-over from other donors' samples.

This clonotype was detected only a few times. This sequence joins TRBV19 and TRBJ1-5; D might be TRBD1 (6 bases). The CDR3 covers 17 residues. Trimming cost V 7 bases and J 2 bases, with 21 bases left between them. Germline CDR1 LNHDA, CDR2 SQIVND (reference sequence). The CDR3 loop reads CASTNGEGGVGNQPQHF. The CDR3 DNA reads TGTGCCAGTACCAATGGAGAGGGGGGCGTTGGCAATCAGCCCCAGCATTTT.

The CDR3 spells CASSFKAGTSGYEQYF. The CDR3 nucleotides are TGTGCCAGCAGCTTCAAGGCCGGGACCTCCGGCTACGAGCAGTACTTC. This chain connects TRBV9 to TRBJ2-7; the D call may be TRBD1 or TRBD2 (5 bases each). The germline V and J ends were trimmed by 4 bases and 3 bases, with 20 bases remaining between them. Per the germline V gene, CDR1 is SGDLS and CDR2 is YYNGEE. The CDR3 is 16 residues long.

The chain couples TRBV5-1 to TRBJ2-1; no definite D call. V was clipped by 2 bases and J by 8 bases, with 11 bases between them. This CDR3 spans 13 amino acids. The germline CDR1 and CDR2 sequences are SGHRS and YFSETQ. The CDR3 DNA reads as TGCGCCAGCAGCTTCACAGCTATGGATGAGCAGTTCTTC. Translation: CASSFTAMDEQFF.

The table lists this clonotype with a few counts. V gene TRBV28 combines with J gene TRBJ1-1; D call uncertain. Germline loops: CDR1 MDHEN, CDR2 SYDVKM. V dropped 7 bases and J dropped 9 bases, with 15 bases sitting between them. The CDR3 totals 12 residues. The DNA for the CDR3 is TGTGCCAGCACTCGAAGGTTCCCAAAAGCTTTCTTT. This codes for CASTRRFPKAFF.

This clonotype was counted many times. The V gene is TRBV7-8, the J gene TRBJ2-3; 7 positions match TRBD2. V was clipped by 4 bases and J by 0 bases; unmatched bases: 10. CDR3 size: 17 residues. Per the germline V gene, CDR1 is SGHVS and CDR2 is FQNEAQ. The DNA of the CDR3 is TGTGCCAGCAGCTCCCCCCGGACTAGGGCTAGCACAGATACGCAGTATTTT. Translated, it gives CASSSPRTRASTDTQYF.

This clonotype was observed a single time. This chain joins TRBV7-8 and TRBJ1-5, with 11 nucleotides matching TRBD1. The CDR3 loop spans 15 amino acids. The junction had 8 bases not matched to a gene; V was cut back by 5 bases and J by 8 bases. Germline V gives CDR1 SGHVS, CDR2 FQNEAQ. The chain's CDR3 is CASSRTGQGAKPQHF. The CDR3, as DNA: TGTGCCAGCAGCCGTACTGGACAGGGGGCTAAGCCCCAGCATTTT. The whole variable domain, remainder taken from reference TRBV7-8 and TRBJ1-5, is GAGVSQSPRYKVAKRGQDVALRCDPISGHVSLFWYQQALGQGPEFLTYFQNEAQLDKSGLPSDRFFAERPEGSVSTLKIQRTQQEDSAVYLCASSRTGQGAKPQHFGDGTRLSIL.

The chain links TRBV28 to TRBJ1-2, with D tentatively TRBD1 (5 bases). This CDR3 comprises 15 residues. Germline V CDR1 and CDR2: MDHEN, SYDVKM. With 10 bases removed from V and 2 bases from J, the gap between germline ends came to 20 bases. In DNA, the CDR3 is TGTGCCATCCCACGAGGAGGGGCGCGGAACTATGGCTACACCTTC. This gives the protein CAIPRGGARNYGYTF.

About this clonotype itself: It is likely a read error, because the conserved phenylalanine at the end of the CDR3 is missing. The chain combines TRBV23-1 with TRBJ2-7, with unresolved D. TRBV23-1 is annotated as an ORF whose role is uncertain. V was cut by 2 bases and J by 5 bases, with 7 bases left in between. This CDR3 has 12 residues. CDR3: CASSQVPHEQYS. DNA for the CDR3: TGCGCCAGCAGTCAAGTCCCCCACGAGCAGTACTCC.

This clonotype was found once. A junction boundary mismatches the germline segment, possibly from a read error. The chain joins TRBV7-2 to TRBJ2-1, with 14 bases matching TRBD2. CDR3 length: 16 amino acids. Germline assignment: CDR1 SGHTA and CDR2 FQGNSA. CDR3 coding DNA: TGTGCCAGCAGCTCGACTAGCGGGAGGGCATACAATGAGCCGTTCTTC. It encodes CASSSTSGRAYNEPFF.

V usage is TRBV12-3 or TRBV12-4 and J usage is TRBJ2-3, with 7 nucleotides matching TRBD2. Trimming took 5 bases from V and 1 from J; bases not matched to a gene: 3. CDR3 length equals 14 residues. The CDR3 loop is CASSPAGRTDTQYF. In nucleotides, the CDR3 is TGTGCCAGCAGTCCAGCGGGACGCACAGATACGCAGTATTTT.

This clonotype has at least ten counts. V gene TRBV12-3 or TRBV12-4 combines with J gene TRBJ2-7; TRBD1 aligns across 11 bases. This CDR3 comprises 14 residues. With V trimmed by 6 bases and J by 3 bases, 4 bases remained unmatched. The CDR3 sequence is CASSPGQGVYEQYF. CDR3 coding DNA: TGTGCCAGCAGCCCGGGACAGGGGGTCTACGAGCAGTACTTC.

The table lists this clonotype with a few counts. This chain joins TRBV7-9 and TRBJ2-7, with 8 nucleotides matching TRBD2. J was trimmed by 4 bases and V by 7 bases; bases with no gene match: 9. Germline values: CDR1 SEHNR, CDR2 FQNEAQ (reference sequence). The CDR3 length is 14 residues. Here the CDR3 DNA reads TGTGCCAGCACCTCGCTCGGCGGGGGGTACGAGCAGTACTTC. Protein: CASTSLGGGYEQYF.

With respect to this clonotype: A read error may be the cause here, since a much bigger clone is one base away. The CDR3 does not end in the conserved phenylalanine or tryptophan, so this is likely a read error. This chain joins TRBV7-2 and TRBJ2-7; D is undetermined. CDR3 length: 12 amino acids. Looked up from germline, CDR1 is SGHTA and CDR2 is FQGNSA. V lost 4 bases and J lost 4, with 8 bases in between. CDR3 region: CASSSIRYEQYL. For the CDR3, the DNA is TGTGCCAGCAGCTCTATCCGATACGAGCAGTACTTA.

The J gene is TRBJ2-3, the V gene TRBV6-2 or TRBV6-3; D may match TRBD1 or TRBD2 (5 bases each). The germline gives CDR1 MNHEY, CDR2 SVGEGT. The V end was cut by 5 bases, the J end by 4 bases, with 13 bases between. The CDR3 runs to 14 residues. Here the CDR3 DNA reads TGTGCCAGCAGTCATCGCACGGGGCCAGATACGCAGTATTTT. Protein product: CASSHRTGPDTQYF.

The chain recombines TRBV20-1 with TRBJ2-2; TRBD2 aligns across 7 bases. Germline values: CDR1 DFQATT, CDR2 SNEGSKA (reference sequence). The ends lost 4 bases at V and 4 bases at J; junction bases unmatched: 6. The CDR3 is 14 residues long. CDR3: CSATSGTGTGELFF. The CDR3, as DNA: TGCAGTGCTACGAGCGGGACGGGCACCGGGGAGCTGTTTTTT.

This clonotype was found a few times. The chain combines TRBV15 with TRBJ2-3; D is uncertain. Trimming removed 0 bases from V and 0 bases from J, with 10 bases in between. The CDR3 runs 16 residues. Germline lookup yields CDR1 LNHNV and CDR2 YYDKDF (reference sequence). The CDR3 DNA reads as TGTGCCACCAGCAGAGATCACACCTCTAGCACAGATACGCAGTATTTT. The encoded protein is CATSRDHTSSTDTQYF.

This clonotype turned up a few times. The chain has TRBV12-3 or TRBV12-4 and TRBJ1-4, with no clear D. The CDR3 loop spans 12 amino acids. The ends were cut back, 3 bases at V and 12 bases at J, with 11 bases in the middle. This CDR3 is CASSLVRHELFF. The CDR3 DNA is TGTGCCAGCAGTTTGGTCAGGCACGAACTGTTTTTT.

The gene calls are TRBV20-1 and TRBJ2-7, with a weak D call TRBD2 (6 bases). This CDR3 has 13 amino acids. V was shortened by 4 bases and J by 3 bases, with 13 bases between the two germline ends. Germline CDR1 DFQATT, CDR2 SNEGSKA (reference sequence). CDR3 region: CSATGTGDYEQYF. The CDR3 nucleotides are TGCAGTGCTACCGGGACTGGGGACTACGAGCAGTACTTC.

At least ten counts were recorded for this clonotype. The rearrangement joins TRBV19 to TRBJ2-3; D is ambiguous. V gave up 9 bases and J gave up 0 bases, with 7 bases separating them. This CDR3 has 12 residues. Germline loops: CDR1 LNHDA, CDR2 SQIVND (reference sequence). The CDR3, as DNA: TGTGCCAGCAGTGTTAGCACAGATACGCAGTATTTT. As protein: CASSVSTDTQYF. Looking up the rest from reference TRBV19 and TRBJ2-3 gives the full variable domain: DGGITQSPKYLFRKEGQNVTLSCEQNLNHDAMYWYRQDPGQGLRLIYYSQIVNDFQKGDIAEGYSVSREKKESFPLTVTSAQKNPTAFYLCASSVSTDTQYFGPGTRLTVL.

This chain connects TRBV24-1 to TRBJ2-1; TRBD2 matches at 14 bases. The CDR3 runs 18 residues. Germline assignment: CDR1 KGHDR and CDR2 SFDVKD. J gave up 1 base and V 3 bases, and 4 bases lay outside the gene matches. This CDR3 is CATSDGTSGSQSYNEQFF. In DNA, the CDR3 is TGTGCCACCAGTGATGGGACTAGCGGGAGTCAGTCCTACAATGAGCAGTTCTTC.

The V gene is TRBV7-9, the J gene TRBJ2-5; D possibly corresponds to TRBD2 (5 bases). This CDR3 has 17 amino acids. Germline loops: CDR1 SEHNR, CDR2 FQNEAQ (reference sequence). The ends were cut back, 7 bases at V and 5 bases at J, with 26 bases in the middle. CDR3 protein: CASMLFPPLRSGETQYF. The CDR3 DNA sequence: TGTGCCAGCATGCTATTCCCGCCTCTGCGTTCGGGGGAGACCCAGTACTTC.

This chain connects TRBV7-2 to TRBJ1-2, with 7 bases lining up with TRBD1. Germline CDR1 reads SGHTA; CDR2 reads FQGNSA. The CDR3 covers 14 residues. Trimming took 5 bases from V and 3 from J; bases not matched to a gene: 6. The CDR3 spells CASSGGDSHYGYTF. For the CDR3, the DNA is TGTGCCAGCAGCGGTGGGGACAGCCACTATGGCTACACCTTC.

The V and J genes are TRBV12-3 or TRBV12-4 and TRBJ1-2; 8 bases line up with TRBD1. The CDR3 has 14 residues. V lost 5 bases to trimming and J lost 8 bases; unmatched junction nucleotides: 10. The chain's CDR3 is CASSPDTGTGGYTF. CDR3 in DNA: TGTGCCAGCAGTCCAGACACTGGGACAGGCGGCTACACCTTC.

The chain uses TRBV2 and TRBJ1-1; 7 bases fit TRBD1. Germline CDR1 SNHLY, CDR2 FYNNEI. The CDR3 is made up of 11 amino acids. The ends lost 7 bases at V and 11 bases at J; junction bases unmatched: 7. CDR3 DNA sequence: TGTGCCAGCACCCATGGCAGGGGGGCTTTCTTT. The encoded protein is CASTHGRGAFF.

In this sample, this clonotype turned up a few times. This chain links TRBV28 with TRBJ1-2; no clear D. Looked up from germline, CDR1 is MDHEN and CDR2 is SYDVKM. V was pared by 7 bases and J by 7 bases, with 10 bases between. The CDR3 runs 11 residues. The CDR3 DNA sequence: TGTGCCAGCAATTCAAGACTTGGCTACACCTTC. Translated: CASNSRLGYTF.